This T cell receptor (beta chain) was captured in a study of T cells after posttransplantation cyclophosphamide (dated by TCRdb to about 2016). Background for the entire study: Using TRB sequencing, the study followed how the T cell repertoire rebuilt after myeloablative bone marrow transplantation with posttransplantation cyclophosphamide given as GVHD prophylaxis. Samples from a few dozen PTCy-treated patients, along with samples from about 16 of their related bone marrow donors, underwent antigen receptor sequencing. TRB sequencing was performed on blood from all 35 or so PTCy patients with 1-year posttransplant specimens. In 3 patients, up to 3 additional blood samples taken between 2 and 5.2 years after transplant also underwent TRB sequencing, as did pretransplant blood from a handful of patients. Because TRA and TRB clonality were tightly correlated in several samples, subsequent TCR analyses were focused on TRB only. Public TRB sequences were checked against a database of over 3,000 sequences associated with responses to pathogens, tumor antigens, self-antigens and alloantigens.

CDR1 is given as SGHTA and CDR2 as FQGTGA, both from the germline V gene. Germline trimming amounts to 5 bases on V and 3 bases on J, with 5 as the count of junction bases outside the gene matches. The CDR3 contains 15 residues, cysteine and phenylalanine counted. The entry retains the CDR3 DNA only, 45 bases that are in frame from base 1. In the case of this clone: Its antigen remains unidentified. There are no base qualities to consult, and no much larger clone falls within one base.

What the authors observed across the whole study: Across approximately 41 patients, TRB clonality was highly associated with recipient CMV seropositivity and CMV reactivation, and PTCy diversity was similar to diversity in CNI/methotrexate controls. Donor-recipient similarity was low at 1-2 months but increased during the first year, and donor CD8+ memory clones often dominated later blood repertoires. The TRB repertoires of T cells infiltrating skin or the GI tract showed only limited overlap with the TRB repertoires found in blood.

Genomic DNA was used for TRB sequencing, which was performed with the immunoSEQ assay at survey resolution or with the hsTCRB kit. The authors' pipeline ran thus. Initial read processing used immunoSEQ software, and repertoire analyses used the LymphoSeq R package. Clonality was computed as 1 minus normalized Shannon entropy; Gini coefficient was also calculated for each TRB dataset. To infer phenotypes in unsorted samples, TRB sequences from sorted subsets of the recipient or donor were mapped onto the unsorted samples of the same recipient. What TCRdb holds here is the immuneACCESS table cut down to in-frame rearrangements. Part of the clones is not present; checked against another copy, under half of the missing clones reflect an unresolved V gene, and the others are unexplained. That table furnishes V, J and clone size, whereas the DNA furnished D and trimming. The sample data list about 50,000 clones, and 94% of these were observed just once. The ten top clones hold 2.9% of the sample.

Related bone marrow donors provided peripheral blood samples on the day of marrow donation. Peripheral blood and bone marrow mononuclear cells were isolated by Ficoll-Hypaque density centrifugation and cryopreserved. The clonotype originates from a woman in her thirties in good health and a related stem cell transplant donor. The V gene is TRBV7-3 and the J gene is TRBJ2-1; TRBD2 matches 9 bases in the middle. Sequenced input: PBMCs. The CDR3 protein sequence reads: CASSPSGGSYNEQFF. Here is the DNA: TGTGCCAGCAGCCCCAGCGGGGGGAGCTACAATGAGCAGTTCTTC.